The text below deals with one T cell receptor beta chain. Its binding antigen is unknown. There are no base qualities to consult, and no much larger clone falls within one base. Whole blood was collected in K2EDTA tubes by collaborating institutions according to the institutions' own protocols. For TCRbeta analysis, collaborator samples were shipped as frozen whole blood, as isolated PBMCs, or as DNA extracted from either sample type. These data belong to a study of blood T cell repertoires in COVID-19 (dated by TCRdb to the early 2020s). Regarding the study in general: The collaborator samples originated in the United States, Italy and Spain and spanned the acute and convalescent phases of COVID-19. The material from the prospective study consisted of cDNA or gDNA derived from T cells, B-cell-depleted T cells, or PBMCs. Deeply sampled blood TCRbeta repertoires from subjects exposed to, actively infected with, or recovered from COVID-19 were included in the dataset. The repertoires were released in a freely available public database intended as a resource for research on the immune response to SARS-CoV-2. Samples were obtained from the ongoing ImmuneRACE study (first 160 participants) and from 1,254 subjects provided by 6 global collaborators. A de-identified subject ID, COVID-19 status, age in years and sex were almost always included in the sample metadata. Where available, HLA class I and class II types were obtained from metadata supplied by the sample provider rather than from assay-based typing. The paper's findings and limits, for the study overall: How much clinical and demographic metadata was included differed by source and by participant, and the metadata was provided uncurated.

TCRbeta CDR3 regions were amplified from genomic DNA using the immunoSEQ Assay, a bias-controlled multiplex PCR. In the paper's pipeline: Within the assay, amplification of reference gene primers was used to estimate how many nucleated cells each sample contained. Sequence reads were collapsed and filtered to measure the absolute abundance of every unique TCRbeta CDR3 rearrangement. For each sample, productive Simpson clonality was calculated as the square root of Simpson's diversity index across productive rearrangements. TCRdb took over this immuneACCESS table, retaining in-frame rearrangements with V and J assigned. Such tables are incomplete; in checked studies, under half of the missing clones stem from an unresolved V gene, and the remainder is unexplained. V and J calls and clone size are those listed in that table; D and trimming were worked out from the DNA. Present in this sample are tens of thousands of clones, under 90% of which were seen just once. 12% of the sample is held by the ten biggest clonotypes.

According to the germline V gene (reference sequence), CDR1 reads SEHNR and CDR2 reads FQNEAQ. The V and J ends are trimmed by 4 bases and 4 bases, leaving 13 bases between them. Including cysteine and phenylalanine, the CDR3 has 15 amino acids. Only the CDR3 DNA is retained, 45 bases long and in frame from the first base. Rearrangement joined TRBV7-9 to TRBJ2-2; too little of a D gene remains to name it. The sequenced material came from peripheral blood. The clonotype was recovered from a human donor in a cohort sampled during active COVID-19. The nucleotide sequence reads TGTGCCAGCAGCTCCCGAGAACTGCTCACCGGGGAGCTGTTTTTT. The resulting protein is CASSSRELLTGELFF.